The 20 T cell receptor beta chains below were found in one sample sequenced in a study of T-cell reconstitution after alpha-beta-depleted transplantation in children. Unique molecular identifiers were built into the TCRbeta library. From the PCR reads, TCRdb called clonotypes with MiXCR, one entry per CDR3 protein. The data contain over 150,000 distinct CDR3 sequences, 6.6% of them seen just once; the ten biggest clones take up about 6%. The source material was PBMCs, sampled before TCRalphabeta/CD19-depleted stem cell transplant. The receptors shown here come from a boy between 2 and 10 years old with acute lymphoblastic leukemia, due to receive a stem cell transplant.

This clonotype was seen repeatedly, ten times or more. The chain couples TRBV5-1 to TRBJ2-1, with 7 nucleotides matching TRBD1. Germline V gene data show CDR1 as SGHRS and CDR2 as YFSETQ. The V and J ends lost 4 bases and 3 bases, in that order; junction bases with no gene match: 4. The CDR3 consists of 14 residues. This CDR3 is CASSQGQNYNEQFF. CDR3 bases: TGCGCCAGCAGCCAGGGACAGAACTACAATGAGCAGTTCTTC.

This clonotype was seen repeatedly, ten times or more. CDR3 sequence: CASRIQGPSSSGNTIYF. The CDR3 DNA reads as TGTGCCAGCAGGATACAGGGACCTTCTAGCTCTGGAAACACCATATATTTT. The chain links TRBV28 to TRBJ1-3, with D maybe TRBD1 (6 bases). Trimming removed 6 bases from V and 0 bases from J, with 18 bases in between. Looked up from germline, CDR1 is MDHEN and CDR2 is SYDVKM. CDR3 length equals 17 residues.

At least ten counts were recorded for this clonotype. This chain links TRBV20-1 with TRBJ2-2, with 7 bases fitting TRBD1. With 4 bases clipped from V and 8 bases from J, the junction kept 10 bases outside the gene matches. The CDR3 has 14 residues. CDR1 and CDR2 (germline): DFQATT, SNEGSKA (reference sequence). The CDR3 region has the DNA TGCAGTGCTAACCCAGGGGGTTGGGGGGGGGAGCTGTTTTTT. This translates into CSANPGGWGGELFF.

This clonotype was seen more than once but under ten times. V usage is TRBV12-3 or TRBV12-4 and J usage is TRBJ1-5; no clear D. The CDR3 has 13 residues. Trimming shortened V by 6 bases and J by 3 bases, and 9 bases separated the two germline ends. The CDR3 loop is CASREFNNQPQHF. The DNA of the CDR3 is TGTGCCAGCAGGGAGTTTAACAATCAGCCCCAGCATTTT.

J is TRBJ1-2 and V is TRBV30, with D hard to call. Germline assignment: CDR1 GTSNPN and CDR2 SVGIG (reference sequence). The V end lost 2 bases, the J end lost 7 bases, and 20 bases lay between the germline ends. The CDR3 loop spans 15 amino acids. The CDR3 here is CAWSPITTRRRGYTF. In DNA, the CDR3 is TGTGCCTGGAGTCCCATTACGACCAGGAGACGTGGCTACACCTTC.

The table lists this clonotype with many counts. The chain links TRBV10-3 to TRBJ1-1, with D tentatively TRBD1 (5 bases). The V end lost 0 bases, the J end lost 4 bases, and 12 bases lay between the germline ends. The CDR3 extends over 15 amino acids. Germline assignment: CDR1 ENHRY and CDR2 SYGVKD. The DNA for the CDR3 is TGTGCCATCAGTGAGTCGGTTAGGGGAGGCACTGAAGCTTTCTTT. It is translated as CAISESVRGGTEAFF.

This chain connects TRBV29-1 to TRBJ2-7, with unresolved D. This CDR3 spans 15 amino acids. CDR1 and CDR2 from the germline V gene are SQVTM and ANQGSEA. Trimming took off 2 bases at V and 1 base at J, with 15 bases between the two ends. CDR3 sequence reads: CSVETDKVGSYEQYF. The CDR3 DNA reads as TGCAGCGTTGAAACAGACAAAGTTGGGTCCTACGAGCAGTACTTC.

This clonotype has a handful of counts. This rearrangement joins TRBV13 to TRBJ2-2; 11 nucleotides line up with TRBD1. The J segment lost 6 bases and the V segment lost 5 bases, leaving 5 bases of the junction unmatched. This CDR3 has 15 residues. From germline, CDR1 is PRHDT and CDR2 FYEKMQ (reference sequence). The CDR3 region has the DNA TGTGCCAGCAGCGAGCCGGGACAGGGGGCCGGGGAGCTGTTTTTT. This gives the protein CASSEPGQGAGELFF.

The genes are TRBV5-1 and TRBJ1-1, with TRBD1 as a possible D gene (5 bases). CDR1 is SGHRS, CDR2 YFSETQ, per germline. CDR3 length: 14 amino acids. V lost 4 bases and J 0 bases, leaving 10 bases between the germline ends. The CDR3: CASSRTRMNTEAFF. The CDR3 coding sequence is TGCGCCAGCAGCCGGACACGCATGAACACTGAAGCTTTCTTT. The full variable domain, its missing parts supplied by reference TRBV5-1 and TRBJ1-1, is KAGVTQTPRYLIKTRGQQVTLSCSPISGHRSVSWYQQTPGQGLQFLFEYFSETQRNKGNFPGRFSGRQFSNSRSEMNVSTLELGDSALYLCASSRTRMNTEAFFGQGTRLTVV.

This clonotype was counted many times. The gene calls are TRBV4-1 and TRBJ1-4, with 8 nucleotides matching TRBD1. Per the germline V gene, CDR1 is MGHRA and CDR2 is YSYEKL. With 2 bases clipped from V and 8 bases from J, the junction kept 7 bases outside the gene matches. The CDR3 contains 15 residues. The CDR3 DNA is TGCGCCAGCAGCCAACTTTCAGGACAGGGCGAAAAACTGTTTTTT. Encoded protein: CASSQLSGQGEKLFF.

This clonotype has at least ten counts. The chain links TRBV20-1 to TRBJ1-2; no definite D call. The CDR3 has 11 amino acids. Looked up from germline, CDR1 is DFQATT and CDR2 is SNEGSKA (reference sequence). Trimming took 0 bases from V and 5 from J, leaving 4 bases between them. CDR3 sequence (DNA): TGCAGTGCTAGAGATTTGTATGGCTACACCTTC. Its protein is CSARDLYGYTF.

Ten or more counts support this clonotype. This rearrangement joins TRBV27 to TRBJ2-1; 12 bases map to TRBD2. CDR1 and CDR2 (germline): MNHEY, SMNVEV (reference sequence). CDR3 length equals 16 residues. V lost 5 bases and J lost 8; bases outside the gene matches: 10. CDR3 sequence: CASSLGTSGFLYEQFF. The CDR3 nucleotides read TGTGCCAGCAGTCTGGGGACTAGCGGGTTCCTTTATGAGCAGTTCTTC.

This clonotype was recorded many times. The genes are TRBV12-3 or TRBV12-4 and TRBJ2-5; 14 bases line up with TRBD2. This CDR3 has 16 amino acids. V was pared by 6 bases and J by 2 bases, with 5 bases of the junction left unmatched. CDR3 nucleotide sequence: TGTGCCAGCAGGCAAGGGACTAGCGGGGGACAAGAGACCCAGTACTTC. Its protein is CASRQGTSGGQETQYF.

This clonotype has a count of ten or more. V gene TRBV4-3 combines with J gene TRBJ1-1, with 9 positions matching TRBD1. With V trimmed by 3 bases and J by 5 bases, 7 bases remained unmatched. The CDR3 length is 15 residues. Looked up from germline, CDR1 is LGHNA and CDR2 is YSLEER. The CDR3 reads CASSHPGQGVTEAFF. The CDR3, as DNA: TGCGCCAGCAGCCACCCGGGACAGGGAGTTACTGAAGCTTTCTTT.

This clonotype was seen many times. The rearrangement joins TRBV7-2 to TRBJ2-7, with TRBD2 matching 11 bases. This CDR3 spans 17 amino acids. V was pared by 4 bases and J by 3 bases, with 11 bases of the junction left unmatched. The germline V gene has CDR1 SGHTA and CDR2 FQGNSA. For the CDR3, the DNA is TGTGCCAGCAGCTCGACTAGCGGGGCCGAGGGGTACTACGAGCAGTACTTC. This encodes CASSSTSGAEGYYEQYF.

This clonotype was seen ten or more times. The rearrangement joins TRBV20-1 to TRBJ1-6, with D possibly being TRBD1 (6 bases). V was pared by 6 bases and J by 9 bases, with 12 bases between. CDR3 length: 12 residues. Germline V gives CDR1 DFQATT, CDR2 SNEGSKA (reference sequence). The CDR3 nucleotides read TGCAGTGCAACTGACAGGTCTTCACCCCTCCACTTT. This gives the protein CSATDRSSPLHF.

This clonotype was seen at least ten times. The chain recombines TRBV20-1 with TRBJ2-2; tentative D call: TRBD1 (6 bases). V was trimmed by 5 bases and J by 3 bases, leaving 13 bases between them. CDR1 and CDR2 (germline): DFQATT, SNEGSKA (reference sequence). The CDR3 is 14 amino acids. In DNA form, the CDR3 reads TGCAGTGCTTTGGGACAACTGGACACCGGGGAGCTGTTTTTT. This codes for CSALGQLDTGELFF.

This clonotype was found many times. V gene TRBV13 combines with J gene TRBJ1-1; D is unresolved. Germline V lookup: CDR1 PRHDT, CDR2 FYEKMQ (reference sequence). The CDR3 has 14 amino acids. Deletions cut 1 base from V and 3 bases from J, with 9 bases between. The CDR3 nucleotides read TGTGCCAGCAGCTTAGAAGGGAGAGACACTGAAGCTTTCTTT. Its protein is CASSLEGRDTEAFF.

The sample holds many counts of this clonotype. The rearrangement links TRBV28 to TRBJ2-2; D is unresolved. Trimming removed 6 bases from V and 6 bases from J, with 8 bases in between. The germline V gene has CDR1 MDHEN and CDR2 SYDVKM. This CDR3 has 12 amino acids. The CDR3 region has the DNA TGTGCCAGCAGCCTCAGCCCCGGGGAGCTGTTTTTT. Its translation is CASSLSPGELFF.

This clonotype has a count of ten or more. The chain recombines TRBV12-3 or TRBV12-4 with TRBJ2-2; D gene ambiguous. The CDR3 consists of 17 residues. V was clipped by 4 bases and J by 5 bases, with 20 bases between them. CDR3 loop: CASSWIFGYRDTGELFF. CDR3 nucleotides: TGTGCCAGCAGTTGGATATTTGGTTATAGGGATACCGGGGAGCTGTTTTTT.